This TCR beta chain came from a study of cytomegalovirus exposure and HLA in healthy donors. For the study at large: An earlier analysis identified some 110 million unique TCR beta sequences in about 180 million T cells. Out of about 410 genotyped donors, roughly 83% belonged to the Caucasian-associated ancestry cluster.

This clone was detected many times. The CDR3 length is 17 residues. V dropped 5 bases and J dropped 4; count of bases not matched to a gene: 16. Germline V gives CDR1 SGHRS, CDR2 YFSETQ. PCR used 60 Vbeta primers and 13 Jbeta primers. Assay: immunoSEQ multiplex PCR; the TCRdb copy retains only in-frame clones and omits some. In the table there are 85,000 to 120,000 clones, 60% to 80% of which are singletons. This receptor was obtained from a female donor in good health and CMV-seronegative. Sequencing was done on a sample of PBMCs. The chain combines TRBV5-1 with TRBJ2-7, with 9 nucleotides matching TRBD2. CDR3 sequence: CASRWGFSGRDGYEQYF. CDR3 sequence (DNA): TGCGCCAGCAGGTGGGGGTTTAGCGGGAGAGATGGTTACGAGCAGTACTTC.